This passage covers 17 T cell receptor beta chains from one sample sequenced in a study of neurological immune-mediated disorders (dated by TCRdb to between 2019 and 2020). Preparation of the library involved 5' RACE. Sequenced using an Illumina HiSeq 2500. TCRdb cleaned the public reads at Q25 with fastp, built clones with MiXCR and kept in-frame beta chains. Here each entry gathers all rows of one CDR3 protein and keeps the most common genes and DNA. Here the sample has about 59,000 distinct CDR3 sequences; 10% to 15% occur a single time. The leading ten clones occupy approximately 12% of the sample. The sample comprised PBMCs. The receptors were gathered from a woman between 55 and 75 years old with HTLV-1-associated myelopathy (HAM/TSP).

This clonotype showed up just once. This rearrangement joins TRBV7-2 to TRBJ1-4, with 7 bases that match TRBD1. V shed 1 base and J 9 bases; nucleotides not matched to a gene: 8. The CDR3 runs 15 residues. Germline V gene lookup returns CDR1 SGHTA and CDR2 FQGNSA. In nucleotides, the CDR3 is TGTGCCAGCAGCTTAGGGAGACAGGGTGGACAAAAACTGTTTTTT. Translation: CASSLGRQGGQKLFF.

This sequence joins TRBV28 and TRBJ2-1; D is unclear. The length of the CDR3 is 13 residues. Between the trimmed V and J ends, which lost 5 bases and 8 bases, there was a span of 13 bases. Germline CDR1 reads MDHEN; CDR2 reads SYDVKM. In DNA, the CDR3 is TGTGCCAGCAGTCGTTCGTGTTACGATGAGCAGTTCTTC. Its protein product is CASSRSCYDEQFF.

Ten or more counts support this clonotype. The chain couples TRBV7-2 to TRBJ2-1; D is perhaps TRBD2 (5 bases). V lost 5 bases and J lost 10, with 21 bases in between. CDR3 size: 15 residues. Germline V CDR1 and CDR2: SGHTA, FQGNSA. In nucleotides, the CDR3 is TGTGCCAGCAGCCCAACCAGCGGTTATCTTATAGAGCAGTTCTTC. It translates to CASSPTSGYLIEQFF.

The sample holds many counts of this clonotype. The rearrangement links TRBV6-6 to TRBJ2-1, with D perhaps TRBD1 or TRBD2 (5 bases each). Trimming shortened V by 0 bases and J by 11 bases, and 11 bases separated the two germline ends. The CDR3 consists of 13 residues. Germline values: CDR1 MNHNY, CDR2 SVGAGI (reference sequence). The CDR3: CASSYSGAEKQFF. CDR3 DNA: TGTGCCAGCAGTTACTCCGGGGCAGAAAAGCAGTTCTTC.

With regard to this clonotype: A read error is possible here, since a much larger clone lies one base away. The chain has TRBV7-9 and TRBJ2-1; TRBD2 agrees at 8 bases. The V and J ends lost 5 bases and 8 bases, in that order; junction bases with no gene match: 14. The CDR3 extends over 16 amino acids. Germline CDR1 SEHNR, CDR2 FQNEAQ (reference sequence). Here the CDR3 reads CASSMVTGTSQDEQFF. The CDR3 DNA is TGTGCCAGCAGCATGGTCACCGGGACTAGTCAGGATGAGCAGTTCTTC.

This clonotype was detected ten times or more. The chain combines TRBV11-2 with TRBJ2-3; tentatively, D is TRBD2 (5 bases). Trimming stripped 6 bases from V and 8 bases from J, with 21 bases between. The CDR3 loop spans 15 amino acids. From germline, CDR1 is SGHAT and CDR2 FQNNGV. The CDR3 loop is CASSQASAPEGTQYF. DNA for the CDR3: TGTGCCAGCAGTCAGGCATCGGCCCCTGAGGGTACGCAGTATTTT.

In its sample, this clonotype was seen many times. The junction does not match germline at one end; this may be a read error. V and J are TRBV12-3 or TRBV12-4 and TRBJ1-2, with D possibly TRBD1 on 6 matching bases. The CDR3 has 14 amino acids. In DNA form, the CDR3 reads TGTGCCAGCAGTCGCGGGACACTCAACTCTGGCTACACCTTC. Amino acids: CASSRGTLNSGYTF.

This clonotype was counted many times. V usage is TRBV28 and J usage is TRBJ1-2; D remains unclear. CDR1 is MDHEN and CDR2 is SYDVKM in the germline V gene. V lost 2 bases and J 8 bases, leaving 9 bases between the germline ends. The CDR3 is 12 amino acids. CDR3 DNA: TGTGCCAGCAGTTTACGGCTTTACGGCTACACCTTC. Translation: CASSLRLYGYTF.

This clonotype was seen at least ten times. The chain employs TRBV29-1 and TRBJ2-7; 9 bases are a match to TRBD2. Trimming removed 4 bases from V and 5 bases from J; junction bases left unmatched: 12. This CDR3 is built from 15 residues. CDR1 and CDR2 (germline): SQVTM, ANQGSEA. The CDR3 is CSVGSSGRTSHEQYF. The CDR3 coding sequence is TGCAGCGTTGGTAGTAGCGGGAGAACATCCCACGAGCAGTACTTC.

This chain joins TRBV14 and TRBJ2-7; 7 positions match TRBD1. The germline gives CDR1 SGHDN, CDR2 FVKESK. The CDR3 length is 19 residues. J lost 6 bases, V lost 0 bases, and 20 bases had no gene match. CDR3 coding DNA: TGTGCCAGCAGCCAAGATACCGTCCCGGGACAGTACAAATCGGGCGAGCAGTACTTC. As protein: CASSQDTVPGQYKSGEQYF.

This clonotype was recorded at least ten times. This chain uses TRBV3-1 with TRBJ1-2; perhaps TRBD1 as D (5 bases). V was shortened by 5 bases and J by 8 bases, with 12 bases between the two germline ends. The CDR3 sequence is 12 residues long. The germline gives CDR1 LGHDT, CDR2 YNNKEL (reference sequence). In DNA, the CDR3 is TGTGCCAGCAGCTTCAAGGACACAGGCTACACCTTC. Translation gives CASSFKDTGYTF.

The sample holds many counts of this clonotype. This chain uses TRBV20-1 with TRBJ2-3; 14 nucleotides align to TRBD2. Germline V CDR1 and CDR2: DFQATT, SNEGSKA (reference sequence). The CDR3 runs to 16 residues. V lost 6 bases and J lost 3; bases outside the gene matches: 8. For the CDR3, the DNA is TGCAGTGCCACAGGACTAGCGGGAGGAGGTACAGATACGCAGTATTTT. Its translation is CSATGLAGGGTDTQYF.

This clonotype showed up many times. The chain recombines TRBV29-1 with TRBJ2-1; D possibly corresponds to TRBD1 (7 bases). Germline V CDR1 and CDR2: SQVTM, ANQGSEA. The CDR3 spans 13 residues. Trimming left V 7 bases short and J 7 bases short, with 17 bases between. CDR3 in amino acids: CSGGLQGGNEQFF. CDR3 DNA: TGCAGCGGGGGCCTGCAGGGGGGAAATGAGCAGTTCTTC.

This clonotype was seen ten or more times. This rearrangement joins TRBV10-3 to TRBJ1-1, with TRBD1 matching 7 bases. Per the germline V gene, CDR1 is ENHRY and CDR2 is SYGVKD. The ends lost 10 bases at V and 2 bases at J; junction bases unmatched: 7. The CDR3 length is 13 residues. The CDR3 DNA reads TGTGCCACGCGGGGACAGTCTAACACTGAAGCTTTCTTT. This encodes CATRGQSNTEAFF.

In its sample, this clonotype was seen many times. The CDR3 region has the DNA TGCGCCAGCAGCCTCCGATCGGACAGGAGCTACGAGCAGTACTTC. As protein: CASSLRSDRSYEQYF. The V gene is TRBV4-1, the J gene TRBJ2-7; 7 bases align to TRBD1. J lost 3 bases, V lost 4 bases, and 9 bases had no gene match. Germline-derived CDR1 and CDR2 are MGHRA and YSYEKL. The length of the CDR3 is 15 residues.

This clonotype was detected many times. The gene calls are TRBV5-1 and TRBJ1-3; weak D call: TRBD1 (5 bases). The CDR3 contains 19 residues. Trimming cost V 0 bases and J 8 bases, with 27 bases left between them. Germline loops: CDR1 SGHRS, CDR2 YFSETQ. The CDR3: CASSLGRAGRVAYEDTIYF. CDR3 nucleotide sequence: TGCGCCAGCAGCTTGGGCAGGGCCGGCCGGGTGGCCTACGAGGACACCATATATTTT.

Many counts were recorded for this clonotype. CDR3 amino acids: CASSLWAGGPAYEQYF. CDR3 in DNA: TGCGCCAGCAGCTTGTGGGCCGGGGGTCCGGCCTACGAGCAGTACTTC. The chain combines TRBV5-1 with TRBJ2-7; perhaps TRBD2 as D (6 bases). Deletions cut 1 base from V and 2 bases from J, with 16 bases between. Germline-derived CDR1 and CDR2 are SGHRS and YFSETQ. This CDR3 has 16 residues. The full variable domain, in which reference TRBV5-1 and TRBJ2-7 provide the parts outside the CDR3, is KAGVTQTPRYLIKTRGQQVTLSCSPISGHRSVSWYQQTPGQGLQFLFEYFSETQRNKGNFPGRFSGRQFSNSRSEMNVSTLELGDSALYLCASSLWAGGPAYEQYFGPGTRLTVT.